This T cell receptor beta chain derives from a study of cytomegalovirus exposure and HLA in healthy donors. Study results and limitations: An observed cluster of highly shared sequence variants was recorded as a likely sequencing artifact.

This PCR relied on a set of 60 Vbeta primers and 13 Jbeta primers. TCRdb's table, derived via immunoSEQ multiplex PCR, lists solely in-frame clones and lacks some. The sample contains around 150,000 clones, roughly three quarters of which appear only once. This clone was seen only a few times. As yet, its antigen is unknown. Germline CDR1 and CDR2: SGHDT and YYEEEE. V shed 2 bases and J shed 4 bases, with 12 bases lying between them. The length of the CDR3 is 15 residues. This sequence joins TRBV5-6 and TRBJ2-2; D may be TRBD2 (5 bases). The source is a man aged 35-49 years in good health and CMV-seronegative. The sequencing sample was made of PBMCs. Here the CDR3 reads CASSFRPRGTGELFF. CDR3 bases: TGTGCCAGCAGCTTTCGCCCCCGGGGCACCGGGGAGCTGTTTTTT.